The clone carrying this T cell receptor (beta chain) has just one count. These data originate in a study of technical replicates of blood from several donors. The assay was immunoSEQ multiplex PCR, and TCRdb's table has in-frame clones only and misses some. In the table there are about 80,000 clones, roughly 94% of which are singletons. Germline trimming cut 4 bases from V and 4 bases from J; bases unmatched to any gene: 5. Per germline, CDR1 SNHLY and CDR2 FYNNEI. This CDR3 region has 14 residues. J is TRBJ2-7 and V is TRBV2, with 9 bases that match TRBD2. Sequencing was performed on T cells isolated from PBMCs. This receptor was taken from a human donor in good health. CDR3 nucleotide sequence: TGTGCCAGCAGTGGGACTAGCGTGAGTTACGAGCAGTACTTC. Amino acid sequence: CASSGTSVSYEQYF.